Following are 10 T cell receptor beta chains from one sample sequenced in a study of T cell changes during pregnancy in multiple sclerosis. Sequenced by immunoSEQ multiplex PCR; TCRdb stores in-frame clones only, minus some. The sample has 95,000 to 150,000 clones; approximately 94% are singletons. The sequencing used peripheral blood, collected before pregnancy. All receptors derive from a female donor with multiple sclerosis, enrolled in a pregnancy study.

The rearrangement links TRBV30 to TRBJ1-5; D not certain. Germline-derived CDR1 and CDR2 are GTSNPN and SVGIG (reference sequence). Trimming shortened V by 5 bases and J by 0 bases, and 5 bases separated the two germline ends. This CDR3 has 12 residues. The CDR3 sequence is CAWDNSNQPQHF. Written as DNA, the CDR3 is TGTGCCTGGGACAATAGCAATCAGCCCCAGCATTTT.

The V and J genes are TRBV6-5 and TRBJ2-1, with D unclear. V lost 0 bases and J lost 7, with 13 bases in between. The V gene's germline CDR1 is MNHEY and CDR2 SVGAGI. The CDR3 is made up of 15 amino acids. The CDR3 region has the DNA TGTGCCAGCAGTTACTCGAGGCAGTCTGGTAATGAGCAGTTCTTC. Translated: CASSYSRQSGNEQFF.

V and J are TRBV7-8 and TRBJ2-7; 8 nucleotides line up with TRBD2. Germline V CDR1 and CDR2: SGHVS, FQNEAQ. Trimming at V came to 1 base and at J to 3 bases, leaving 2 bases not matched to a gene. This CDR3 spans 14 amino acids. CDR3 in amino acids: CASSLGGTSYEQYF. As DNA, the CDR3 is TGTGCCAGCAGCTTAGGGGGGACTAGCTACGAGCAGTACTTC.

The CDR3, as DNA: TGTGCCAGCAGCGTAGACGGGAGGGGTTACACGCAGTATTTT. Translated: CASSVDGRGYTQYF. V and J are TRBV9 and TRBJ2-3; 8 bases map to TRBD2. Germline values: CDR1 SGDLS, CDR2 YYNGEE. Trimming cost V 0 bases and J 9 bases; bases outside gene matches: 6. The CDR3 runs 14 residues.

This clone is a singleton in its sample. The V gene is TRBV29-1, the J gene TRBJ2-3, with 7 bases matching TRBD1. Per germline, CDR1 SQVTM and CDR2 ANQGSEA. V lost 5 bases to trimming and J lost 0 bases; unmatched junction nucleotides: 2. The CDR3 runs 13 residues. The CDR3 DNA reads TGCAGCGTTCTGACAGGGAGCACAGATACGCAGTATTTT. Residues: CSVLTGSTDTQYF.

This clone was seen a few times. This chain joins TRBV28 and TRBJ1-6; no reliable D call. The germline V gene has CDR1 MDHEN and CDR2 SYDVKM. V was trimmed by 2 bases and J by 7 bases, leaving 9 bases between them. CDR3 length equals 14 residues. In DNA form, the CDR3 reads TGTGCCAGCAGTTTAGGGCAAAACAATTCACCCCTCCACTTT. Translation: CASSLGQNNSPLHF.

The chain joins TRBV4-1 to TRBJ2-1, with TRBD2 identical over 12 bases. Unmatched junction bases numbered 6, after V lost 4 bases and J lost 8 bases. Germline V lookup: CDR1 MGHRA, CDR2 YSYEKL. The CDR3 runs to 15 residues. CDR3: CASSPGTSGGYEQFF. CDR3 DNA sequence: TGCGCCAGCAGCCCCGGAACTAGCGGGGGGTATGAGCAGTTCTTC.

The J gene is TRBJ2-7, the V gene TRBV30; 8 bases match TRBD2. Germline V gene lookup returns CDR1 GTSNPN and CDR2 SVGIG (reference sequence). The CDR3 is 13 amino acids. V trimming: 3 bases; J trimming: 2 bases; junction bases outside the gene matches: 3. The CDR3 reads CAWRGREAYEQYF. The CDR3 DNA is TGTGCCTGGAGGGGGCGGGAGGCCTACGAGCAGTACTTC. The full variable domain, in which reference TRBV30 and TRBJ2-7 provide the parts outside the CDR3, is SQTIHQWPATLVQPVGSPLSLECTVEGTSNPNLYWYRQAAGRGLQLLFYSVGIGQISSEVPQNLSASRPQDRQFILSSKKLLLSDSGFYLCAWRGREAYEQYFGPGTRLTVT.

The chain is built from TRBV5-1 and TRBJ2-1; TRBD1 is a possible D gene (6 bases). The germline V gene encodes CDR1 SGHRS and CDR2 YFSETQ. V dropped 4 bases and J dropped 9 bases, with 11 bases sitting between them. CDR3 size: 12 residues. The CDR3 nucleotides read TGCGCCAGCAGCGTAACAGGGAGTGAGCAGTTCTTC. It is translated as CASSVTGSEQFF.

The V and J genes are TRBV11-1 and TRBJ2-3; 12 bases agree with TRBD2. CDR1 and CDR2 (germline): SGHAT, FQDESV (reference sequence). This CDR3 is built from 15 residues. With V trimmed by 5 bases and J by 6 bases, 6 bases remained unmatched. The CDR3 region is CASSRALAGGDTQYF. As DNA, the CDR3 is TGTGCCAGCAGCCGAGCCCTAGCGGGGGGGGATACGCAGTATTTT.